These 24 T cell receptor beta chains came from one sample sequenced in a study of T cells in Graves' hyperthyroidism and ophthalmopathy. TCR beta CDR3 sequences were amplified from RNA transcripts. The HTBI primer set drove a first-round RT-PCR of the TCR CDR3. From the multiplex PCR reads, TCRdb called clonotypes with MiXCR, one entry per CDR3 protein. Of over 120,000 distinct CDR3 sequences detected, more than 20% appear once; the ten largest clones hold roughly 71%. The source material was blood. The source is a woman aged 45-65 years with Graves' hyperthyroidism that later progressed to Graves' ophthalmopathy.

This clonotype was seen many times. The chain employs TRBV29-1 and TRBJ1-5; maybe TRBD1 (6 bases). Trimming took off 7 bases at V and 3 bases at J, with 13 bases between the two ends. Germline V CDR1 and CDR2: SQVTM, ANQGSEA. CDR3 length equals 13 residues. The CDR3 is CSARTAPNQPQHF. The CDR3 nucleotides read TGCAGCGCGAGGACAGCACCCAATCAGCCCCAGCATTTT.

This clonotype was detected ten times or more. This chain links TRBV28 with TRBJ2-7; D possibly corresponds to TRBD1 (6 bases). CDR1 is MDHEN, CDR2 SYDVKM, per germline. The CDR3 is 15 residues long. V was clipped by 2 bases and J by 5 bases, with 16 bases between them. The CDR3 region is CASSLGGGWSHEQYF. The CDR3 region has the DNA TGTGCCAGCAGTTTAGGGGGCGGGTGGTCTCACGAGCAGTACTTC.

Only a few counts were recorded for this clonotype. The chain uses TRBV2 and TRBJ1-1; 8 bases align to TRBD1. CDR3 length equals 13 residues. Germline V gene data show CDR1 as SNHLY and CDR2 as FYNNEI. V was clipped by 6 bases and J by 5 bases; unmatched bases: 5. The CDR3 sequence: CASRTGVSTEAFF. The CDR3 DNA reads as TGTGCCAGCAGGACAGGGGTATCGACTGAAGCTTTCTTT.

This clonotype came up a few times. The J gene is TRBJ1-5, the V gene TRBV20-1; 12 nucleotides agree with TRBD1. The CDR3 totals 17 residues. V lost 6 bases to trimming and J lost 0 bases; unmatched junction nucleotides: 9. Germline V gene sequence: CDR1 DFQATT, CDR2 SNEGSKA (reference sequence). The CDR3: CSAPGQGAMVSNQPQHF. CDR3 in DNA: TGCAGTGCACCGGGACAGGGGGCGATGGTTAGCAATCAGCCCCAGCATTTT.

This clonotype was counted a few times. The J gene is TRBJ1-5, the V gene TRBV20-1, with D unclear. Germline CDR1 is DFQATT and CDR2 is SNEGSKA (reference sequence). The CDR3 loop spans 16 amino acids. The V end was cut by 4 bases, the J end by 5 bases, with 21 bases between. CDR3 residues: CSATALEKPLDQPQHF. CDR3 nucleotides: TGCAGTGCTACTGCCTTAGAGAAGCCCCTAGATCAGCCCCAGCATTTT.

This chain joins TRBV7-8 and TRBJ1-3; the D is unclear. In germline, CDR1 is SGHVS, CDR2 FQNEAQ. This CDR3 has 15 amino acids. V dropped 5 bases and J dropped 0 bases, with 11 bases sitting between them. The CDR3 loop reads CASSPTSVSGNTIYF. Written as DNA, the CDR3 is TGTGCCAGCAGCCCGACATCAGTCTCTGGAAACACCATATATTTT.

The V and J genes are TRBV10-1 and TRBJ1-5, with no clear D. The ends were cut back, 8 bases at V and 4 bases at J, with 9 bases in the middle. This CDR3 is 12 amino acids long. Germline V lookup: CDR1 WNHNN, CDR2 SYGVQD (reference sequence). The CDR3 DNA reads TGCGCCAGCTCACACAAGAATCAGCCCCAGCATTTT. Its translation: CASSHKNQPQHF.

This clonotype was counted a single time. This may be a read error, as it is one base from a much larger clone. This chain joins TRBV20-1 and TRBJ2-1; 7 positions match TRBD1. J lost 10 bases, V lost 3 bases, and 3 bases had no gene match. The V gene's germline CDR1 is DFQATT and CDR2 SNEGSKA (reference sequence). The CDR3 spans 11 residues. CDR3 loop: CSARGQREQFF. In DNA, the CDR3 is TGCAGTGCTAGGGGACAGCGCGAGCAGTTCTTC.

This clonotype has just a few counts. The gene calls are TRBV28 and TRBJ1-6; a possible D gene is TRBD1 (5 bases). V shed 7 bases and J shed 7 bases, with 11 bases lying between them. CDR3 length: 13 amino acids. Germline CDR1 is MDHEN and CDR2 is SYDVKM. The CDR3 loop reads CASKGPTNSPLHF. The CDR3 DNA is TGTGCCAGCAAGGGACCGACAAATTCACCCCTCCACTTT.

This clonotype was observed a few times. This chain joins TRBV15 and TRBJ2-5; possibly TRBD2 for D (6 bases). Germline-derived CDR1 and CDR2 are LNHNV and YYDKDF (reference sequence). V lost 2 bases to trimming and J lost 4 bases, with 17 bases between them. This CDR3 has 16 amino acids. The CDR3: CATSRLGLPQGETQYF. In DNA form, the CDR3 reads TGTGCCACCAGCAGATTAGGACTACCCCAGGGAGAGACCCAGTACTTC.

This clonotype was seen at least ten times. The rearrangement joins TRBV6-1 to TRBJ1-6, with a possible D match to TRBD1 (6 bases). Germline assignment: CDR1 MNHNS and CDR2 SASEGT. Trimming took 3 bases from V and 11 from J, leaving 11 bases between them. This CDR3 region has 13 residues. CDR3 region: CASSDLTGTPLHF. DNA for the CDR3: TGTGCCAGCAGTGACCTGACAGGAACACCCCTCCACTTT.

V is TRBV18 and J is TRBJ2-7; 7 bases agree with TRBD1. Trimming took 5 bases from V and 5 from J; bases not matched to a gene: 12. The CDR3 length is 15 residues. Germline values: CDR1 KGHSH, CDR2 LQKENI. CDR3 loop: CASSSDRVDPHEQYF. Here the CDR3 DNA reads TGTGCCAGCTCATCAGACAGGGTAGATCCCCACGAGCAGTACTTC. The full variable domain, in which reference TRBV18 and TRBJ2-7 provide the parts outside the CDR3, is NAGVMQNPRHLVRRRGQEARLRCSPMKGHSHVYWYRQLPEEGLKFMVYLQKENIIDESGMPKERFSAEFPKEGPSILRIQQVVRGDSAAYFCASSSDRVDPHEQYFGPGTRLTVT.

This clonotype was detected only a few times. V gene TRBV20-1 combines with J gene TRBJ2-2; 8 nucleotides line up with TRBD2. CDR3 size: 16 residues. J lost 5 bases, V lost 0 bases, and 8 bases had no gene match. Germline CDR1 is DFQATT and CDR2 is SNEGSKA (reference sequence). This CDR3 is CSARDISPGGTGELFF. The DNA of the CDR3 is TGCAGTGCTAGAGATATAAGCCCGGGAGGGACCGGGGAGCTGTTTTTT.

This clonotype was seen a handful of times. The chain uses TRBV20-1 and TRBJ2-3; TRBD2 matches 10 bases. This CDR3 contains 16 residues. Germline lookup yields CDR1 DFQATT and CDR2 SNEGSKA (reference sequence). V was clipped by 5 bases and J by 2 bases; unmatched bases: 10. The CDR3 coding sequence is TGCAGTGCTCGCCCCAAACTAGCGGGAATCACAGATACGCAGTATTTT. It is translated as CSARPKLAGITDTQYF.

This clonotype was counted many times. This chain connects TRBV5-1 to TRBJ2-2; TRBD1 matches at 8 bases. Germline V gene data show CDR1 as SGHRS and CDR2 as YFSETQ. J was trimmed by 1 base and V by 0 bases; bases with no gene match: 2. The CDR3 runs to 16 residues. The CDR3 sequence: CASSLAGTGNTGELFF. CDR3 nucleotide sequence: TGCGCCAGCAGCTTGGCCGGGACAGGGAACACCGGGGAGCTGTTTTTT.

This clonotype was seen repeatedly, ten times or more. CDR3 sequence: CSVVKWQEETQYF. The CDR3 DNA is TGCAGCGTTGTGAAGTGGCAAGAAGAGACCCAGTACTTC. The V gene is TRBV29-1, the J gene TRBJ2-5; the D is unclear. Germline CDR1 and CDR2: SQVTM and ANQGSEA. Trimming left V 4 bases short and J 3 bases short, with 12 bases between. CDR3 length: 13 residues.

In its sample, this clonotype was seen many times. The chain links TRBV7-9 to TRBJ2-1, with D unclear. The germline gives CDR1 SEHNR, CDR2 FQNEAQ (reference sequence). Trimming took 8 bases from V and 4 from J, leaving 12 bases between them. This CDR3 region has 13 residues. CDR3 nucleotides: TGTGCCAGCGAGCACCCCAGTTACAATGAGCAGTTCTTC. Translation gives CASEHPSYNEQFF.

This chain connects TRBV3-1 to TRBJ2-1, with TRBD2 identical over 10 bases. V shed 4 bases, J shed 4 bases, and the junction held 4 bases outside the gene matches. CDR1 and CDR2 (germline): LGHDT, YNNKEL (reference sequence). CDR3 size: 15 residues. DNA of the CDR3: TGTGCCAGCAGCCTGGGTAGCGGGAGGTACAATGAGCAGTTCTTC. It encodes CASSLGSGRYNEQFF.

The sample holds a few counts of this clonotype. The V and J genes are TRBV28 and TRBJ2-3; TRBD1 or TRBD2 may be the D gene (5 bases each). V lost 9 bases to trimming and J lost 4 bases, with 8 bases between them. Germline V gives CDR1 MDHEN, CDR2 SYDVKM. The CDR3 loop spans 11 amino acids. The CDR3 DNA is TGTGCCAGAGAGGGGCCAGATACGCAGTATTTT. Translation: CAREGPDTQYF.

This clonotype was seen at least ten times. V usage is TRBV20-1 and J usage is TRBJ2-7; 7 bases match TRBD2. This CDR3 is built from 15 residues. From germline, CDR1 is DFQATT and CDR2 SNEGSKA (reference sequence). V was pared by 0 bases and J by 3 bases, with 8 bases of the junction left unmatched. CDR3 sequence (DNA): TGCAGTGCTAGAGATCCTGGACTAGTGGGCTACGAGCAGTACTTC. This encodes CSARDPGLVGYEQYF.

The table lists this clonotype with a few counts. The chain links TRBV20-1 to TRBJ2-3; 7 bases agree with TRBD2. The germline V gene encodes CDR1 DFQATT and CDR2 SNEGSKA (reference sequence). After removal of 6 bases from V and 4 bases from J, the junction contained 4 bases not matched to a gene. The CDR3 loop spans 12 amino acids. The CDR3 nucleotides are TGCAGTGCGTCCCGGGAGGCAGATACGCAGTATTTT. This translates into CSASREADTQYF.

Ten or more counts support this clonotype. J is TRBJ1-1 and V is TRBV27, with 9 positions matching TRBD1. The CDR3 runs to 14 residues. Per germline, CDR1 MNHEY and CDR2 SMNVEV (reference sequence). V trimming: 2 bases; J trimming: 7 bases; junction bases outside the gene matches: 5. CDR3 protein: CASSLRGQGFEAFF. In DNA, the CDR3 is TGTGCCAGCAGTTTACGGGGACAGGGCTTTGAAGCTTTCTTT.

This sequence joins TRBV20-1 and TRBJ2-2; TRBD2 might be the D (5 bases). Germline V lookup: CDR1 DFQATT, CDR2 SNEGSKA (reference sequence). CDR3 length equals 14 residues. V was cut by 3 bases and J by 7 bases, with 15 bases left in between. The CDR3 reads CSARPSNKGGELFF. The CDR3 DNA reads TGCAGTGCTAGGCCTAGCAACAAGGGCGGGGAGCTGTTTTTT.

This chain links TRBV30 with TRBJ2-4; D may be TRBD1 (5 bases). This CDR3 is built from 15 residues. Germline-derived CDR1 and CDR2 are GTSNPN and SVGIG (reference sequence). Trimming took off 8 bases at V and 2 bases at J, with 19 bases between the two ends. The CDR3 DNA reads TGTGCCCTCCCTCGCAGGGATGATACCAAAAACATTCAGTACTTC. Amino acids: CALPRRDDTKNIQYF.